This T cell receptor beta chain was found in a study of blood T cell repertoires in COVID-19. About the study: From the United States, Italy and Spain came samples of acute and convalescent COVID-19. PBMCs, B-cell-depleted T cells, or T cells were the source of the cDNA or gDNA that made up the material.

Allocation to cohorts depended on clinical history reported by the participants. Germline-derived CDR1 and CDR2 are LNHNV and YYDKDF (reference sequence). The CDR3 contains 16 residues. V gave up 2 bases and J gave up 2 bases; unmatched junction bases: 5. Only in-frame clones appear in the TCRdb table, and some are missing; sequencing was by immunoSEQ multiplex PCR. The table records a few hundred thousand clones, roughly 90% of them present only once. This TCR came from a woman in her 50s who had recovered from COVID-19. The chain uses TRBV15 and TRBJ2-2; 7 nucleotides line up with TRBD2. The sequenced sample was PBMCs or T cells enriched from blood (not recorded which). This chain's CDR3 is CATSRTRAGNTGELFF. The CDR3 nucleotides are TGTGCCACCAGCAGAACGAGAGCGGGAAACACCGGGGAGCTGTTTTTT.